These 21 T cell receptor beta chains share one sample of origin, sequenced in a study of CD8 T cells in Susac syndrome. After extraction with the RNeasy kit, about 0.45 to 1 ug of the RNA was reverse transcribed using random hexamers. TCRdb passed the immunoSEQ multiplex PCR reads through MiXCR, listing each CDR3 protein once. The repertoire holds about 300,000 distinct CDR3 sequences, with approximately 89% as singletons. Material for sequencing was CD8+ T cells from PBMCs. The origin of the receptors is a human donor with multiple sclerosis.

The rearrangement links TRBV13 to TRBJ2-7, with 8 positions matching TRBD1. The CDR3 sequence is 14 residues long. Losses at the gene ends were 6 bases for V and 0 bases for J; bases not matched to a gene: 4. Germline values: CDR1 PRHDT, CDR2 FYEKMQ (reference sequence). CDR3 loop: CASRNRGSSYEQYF. The DNA of the CDR3 is TGTGCCAGCAGAAACAGGGGGTCCTCCTACGAGCAGTACTTC.

The chain joins TRBV20-1 to TRBJ2-7, with D possibly TRBD2 on 7 matching bases. This CDR3 contains 14 residues. Germline V gene lookup returns CDR1 DFQATT and CDR2 SNEGSKA (reference sequence). Trimming removed 6 bases at V and 6 bases at J, with 21 bases between. CDR3 region: CSAETGAGEPEQYF. The DNA of the CDR3 is TGCAGTGCCGAGACGGGGGCGGGAGAACCCGAGCAGTACTTC.

The chain joins TRBV2 to TRBJ2-5; D gene ambiguous. The CDR3 contains 9 residues. CDR1 is SNHLY, CDR2 FYNNEI, per germline. Trimming shortened V by 7 bases and J by 7 bases, and 4 bases separated the two germline ends. CDR3 nucleotides: TGTGCCAGCATCTGGACCCAGTACTTC. It codes for CASIWTQYF.

This sequence joins TRBV5-6 and TRBJ2-7; no clear D. Germline-derived CDR1 and CDR2 are SGHDT and YYEEEE. The CDR3 is 14 amino acids. V was cut by 3 bases and J by 3 bases, with 13 bases left in between. The CDR3 region has the DNA TGTGCCAGCAGCTACACACGGATGCGCTACGAGCAGTACTTC. Translated, it gives CASSYTRMRYEQYF.

The CDR3 reads CSARDEGTSGSINFF. The CDR3 DNA follows: TGCAGTGCTAGAGATGAGGGGACTAGCGGGAGTATTAACTTCTTC. The chain employs TRBV20-1 and TRBJ2-1; 14 nucleotides line up with TRBD2. The CDR3 sequence is 15 residues long. The V segment lost 0 bases and the J segment 16 bases; nucleotides outside the gene matches: 11. Germline assignment: CDR1 DFQATT and CDR2 SNEGSKA (reference sequence).

V usage is TRBV30 and J usage is TRBJ2-7, with a tentative D call TRBD2 (6 bases). The V gene lost 3 bases and the J gene lost 3 bases, with 6 bases spanning the gap. The CDR3 runs to 11 residues. Germline V lookup: CDR1 GTSNPN, CDR2 SVGIG (reference sequence). CDR3: CAWRGGYEQYF. The CDR3 region has the DNA TGTGCCTGGAGGGGGGGCTACGAGCAGTACTTC.

This clonotype has just a few counts. The rearrangement links TRBV10-3 to TRBJ2-3, with D possibly being TRBD2 (6 bases). The germline CDR1 and CDR2 sequences are ENHRY and SYGVKD. There are 15 residues in the CDR3. The V gene lost 0 bases and the J gene lost 1 base, with 8 bases spanning the gap. The CDR3 DNA reads TGTGCCATCAGTGAGTCGGCTAGCGGCACAGATACGCAGTATTTT. This codes for CAISESASGTDTQYF.

The rearrangement uses TRBV12-3 or TRBV12-4 and TRBJ1-3, with 7 positions matching TRBD1. This CDR3 is built from 16 residues. V gave up 5 bases and J gave up 2 bases; unmatched junction bases: 9. The CDR3 is CASSARTGSAGNTIYF. CDR3 bases: TGTGCCAGCAGTGCCCGGACAGGATCTGCTGGAAACACCATATATTTT.

The chain employs TRBV25-1 and TRBJ2-7; tentatively, D is TRBD2 (5 bases). The CDR3 has 13 residues. V lost 8 bases and J lost 5, with 16 bases in between. Germline values: CDR1 MGHDK, CDR2 SYGVNS. This CDR3 is CASEGVRTHEQYF. The CDR3 nucleotides read TGTGCCAGCGAGGGTGTGAGGACCCACGAGCAGTACTTC.

V gene TRBV12-3 or TRBV12-4 combines with J gene TRBJ2-1, with 10 bases aligning to TRBD2. The CDR3 runs to 15 residues. V dropped 5 bases and J dropped 15; count of bases not matched to a gene: 16. In DNA, the CDR3 is TGTGCCAGCAGTCTCGAGGCCAGGACTAGCGGATCCCCGTTCTTC. This translates into CASSLEARTSGSPFF.

In DNA, the CDR3 is TGTGCCAGCAGCTTCAGTTCGGCGGATGGCTACACCTTC. Its protein is CASSFSSADGYTF. The chain links TRBV13 to TRBJ1-2, with D hard to call. This CDR3 comprises 13 residues. From germline, CDR1 is PRHDT and CDR2 FYEKMQ (reference sequence). V was trimmed by 3 bases and J by 6 bases, leaving 11 bases between them.

J is TRBJ1-2 and V is TRBV30; D unclear. The length of the CDR3 is 15 residues. Germline-derived CDR1 and CDR2 are GTSNPN and SVGIG (reference sequence). V was shortened by 0 bases and J by 8 bases, with 19 bases between the two germline ends. CDR3 DNA sequence: TGTGCCTGGAGTGTGGGGTCTGAATGGGTCGACGGCTACACCTTC. Translation: CAWSVGSEWVDGYTF.

V and J are TRBV6-1 and TRBJ1-2; a possible D gene is TRBD1 (5 bases). Germline lookup yields CDR1 MNHNS and CDR2 SASEGT. V was pared by 8 bases and J by 1 base, with 14 bases between. The CDR3 consists of 14 residues. The CDR3 sequence is CASLTGTFNYGYTF. The DNA for the CDR3 is TGTGCCAGCCTCACCGGGACCTTTAACTATGGCTACACCTTC.

This clonotype has just one count. This chain uses TRBV3-1 with TRBJ2-1; tentative D call: TRBD2 (5 bases). CDR1 is LGHDT, CDR2 YNNKEL, per germline (reference sequence). This CDR3 has 15 residues. V dropped 0 bases and J dropped 7 bases, with 13 bases sitting between them. The CDR3: CASSQEVATTNEQFF. For the CDR3, the DNA is TGTGCCAGCAGCCAAGAGGTAGCGACTACAAATGAGCAGTTCTTC.

Here the CDR3 reads CASSKVNEQFF. For the CDR3, the DNA is TGTGCCAGCAGCAAAGTAAATGAGCAGTTCTTC. The chain carries TRBV28 and TRBJ2-1; no definite D call. The CDR3 covers 11 residues. Trimming shortened V by 6 bases and J by 7 bases, and 7 bases separated the two germline ends. Germline CDR1 is MDHEN and CDR2 is SYDVKM.

In this sample, this clonotype turned up once. The chain is built from TRBV27 and TRBJ1-2, with a possible D match to TRBD1 (6 bases). Trimming took 4 bases from V and 3 from J, leaving 12 bases between them. The CDR3 loop spans 14 amino acids. Germline V CDR1 and CDR2: MNHEY, SMNVEV (reference sequence). CDR3 DNA: TGTGCCAGCAGTTCGTCGACAGGCTACTATGGCTACACCTTC. Its translation is CASSSSTGYYGYTF.

This clonotype was seen only once. V and J are TRBV9 and TRBJ2-1; 7 bases agree with TRBD2. Germline V gene data show CDR1 as SGDLS and CDR2 as YYNGEE. CDR3 length: 16 amino acids. J gave up 4 bases and V 0 bases, and 7 bases lay outside the gene matches. The CDR3 loop reads CASSVASGTTYNEQFF. CDR3 in DNA: TGTGCCAGCAGCGTAGCCAGCGGGACCACTTACAATGAGCAGTTCTTC. The full variable domain, rest sourced from reference TRBV9 and TRBJ2-1, is DSGVTQTPKHLITATGQRVTLRCSPRSGDLSVYWYQQSLDQGLQFLIQYYNGEERAKGNILERFSAQQFPDLHSELNLSSLELGDSALYFCASSVASGTTYNEQFFGPGTRLTVL.

The chain carries TRBV12-3 or TRBV12-4 and TRBJ2-2; possibly TRBD2 for D (5 bases). This CDR3 has 12 amino acids. V was cut by 5 bases and J by 11 bases, with 12 bases left in between. CDR3: CASSPWTEELFF. Written as DNA, the CDR3 is TGTGCCAGCAGTCCCTGGACTGAAGAGCTGTTTTTT.

There are a few counts of this clonotype. The rearrangement uses TRBV12-3 or TRBV12-4 and TRBJ2-5, with D hard to call. Between the trimmed V and J ends, which lost 1 base and 4 bases, there was a span of 4 bases. This CDR3 contains 12 residues. Written as DNA, the CDR3 is TGTGCCAGCAGTTTAGGTTCAGAGACCCAGTACTTC. Protein product: CASSLGSETQYF.

This chain uses TRBV10-3 with TRBJ2-5, with D perhaps TRBD1 (6 bases). V lost 3 bases, J lost 8 bases, and 13 bases lay in between. Germline V gene data show CDR1 as ENHRY and CDR2 as SYGVKD. The CDR3 loop spans 13 amino acids. The CDR3 sequence is CAISDAGDVTQYF. CDR3 bases: TGTGCCATCAGTGATGCAGGGGACGTAACCCAGTACTTC.

The V gene is TRBV20-1, the J gene TRBJ2-7, with D unclear. Germline assignment: CDR1 DFQATT and CDR2 SNEGSKA (reference sequence). The CDR3 runs to 12 residues. V lost 0 bases to trimming and J lost 3 bases, with 6 bases between them. In DNA form, the CDR3 reads TGCAGTGCTAGAGATTCAAACTACGAGCAGTACTTC. Translating it yields CSARDSNYEQYF.